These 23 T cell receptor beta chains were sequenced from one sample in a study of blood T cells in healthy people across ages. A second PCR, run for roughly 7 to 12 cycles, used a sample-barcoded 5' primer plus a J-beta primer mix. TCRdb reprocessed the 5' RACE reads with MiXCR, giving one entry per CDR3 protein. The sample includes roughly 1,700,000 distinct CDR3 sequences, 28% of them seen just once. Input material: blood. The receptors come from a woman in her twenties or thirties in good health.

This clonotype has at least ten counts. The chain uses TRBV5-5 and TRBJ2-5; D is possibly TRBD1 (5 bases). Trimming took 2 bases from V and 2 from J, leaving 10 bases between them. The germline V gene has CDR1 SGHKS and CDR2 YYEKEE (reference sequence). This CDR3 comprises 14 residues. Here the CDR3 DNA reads TGTGCCAGCAGCTTAGCAGGGTGGCAAGAGACCCAGTACTTC. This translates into CASSLAGWQETQYF. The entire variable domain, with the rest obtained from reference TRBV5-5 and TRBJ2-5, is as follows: DAGVTQSPTHLIKTRGQQVTLRCSPISGHKSVSWYQQVLGQGPQFIFQYYEKEERGRGNFPDRFSARQFPNYSSELNVNALLLGDSALYLCASSLAGWQETQYFGPGTRLLVL.

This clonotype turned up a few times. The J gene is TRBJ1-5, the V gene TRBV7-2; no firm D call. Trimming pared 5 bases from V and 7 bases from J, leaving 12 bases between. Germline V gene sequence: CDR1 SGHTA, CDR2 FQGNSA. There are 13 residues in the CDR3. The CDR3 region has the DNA TGTGCCAGCAGCCCCCAGGAGAGCCAGCCCCAGCATTTT. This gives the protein CASSPQESQPQHF.

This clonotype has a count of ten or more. The CDR3 nucleotides read TGCAGCGTTGAAGGTTGGCTAGCGGGGGGGGCTGAGCAGTTCTTC. It codes for CSVEGWLAGGAEQFF. This sequence joins TRBV29-1 and TRBJ2-1; 12 bases match TRBD2. The CDR3 covers 15 residues. With V trimmed by 1 base and J by 9 bases, 7 bases remained unmatched. Germline V gene sequence: CDR1 SQVTM, CDR2 ANQGSEA.

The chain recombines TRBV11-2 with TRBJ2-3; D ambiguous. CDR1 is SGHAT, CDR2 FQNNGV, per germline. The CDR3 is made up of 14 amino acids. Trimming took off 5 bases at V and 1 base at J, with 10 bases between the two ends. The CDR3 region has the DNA TGTGCCAGCAGCCCCACAGCCGGCACAGATACGCAGTATTTT. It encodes CASSPTAGTDTQYF.

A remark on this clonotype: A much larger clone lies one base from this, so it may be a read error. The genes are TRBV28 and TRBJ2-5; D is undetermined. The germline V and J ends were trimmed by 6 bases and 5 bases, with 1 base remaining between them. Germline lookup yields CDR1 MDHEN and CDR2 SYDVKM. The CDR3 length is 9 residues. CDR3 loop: CASRETQYF. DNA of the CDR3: TGTGCCAGCAGGGAGACCCAGTACTTC.

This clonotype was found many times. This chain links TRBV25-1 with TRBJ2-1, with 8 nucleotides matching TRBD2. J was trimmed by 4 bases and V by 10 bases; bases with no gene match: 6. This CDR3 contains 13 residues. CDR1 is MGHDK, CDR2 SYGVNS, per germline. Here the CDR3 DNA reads TGTGCCACCTCCTTAGCGGGGTACAATGAGCAGTTCTTC. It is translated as CATSLAGYNEQFF.

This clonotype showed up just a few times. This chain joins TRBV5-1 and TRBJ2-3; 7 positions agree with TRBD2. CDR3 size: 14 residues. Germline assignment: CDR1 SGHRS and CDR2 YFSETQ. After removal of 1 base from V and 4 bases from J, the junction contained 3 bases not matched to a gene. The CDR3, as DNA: TGCGCCAGCAGCTTGCCTACTAGCGCAGATACGCAGTATTTT. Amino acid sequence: CASSLPTSADTQYF.

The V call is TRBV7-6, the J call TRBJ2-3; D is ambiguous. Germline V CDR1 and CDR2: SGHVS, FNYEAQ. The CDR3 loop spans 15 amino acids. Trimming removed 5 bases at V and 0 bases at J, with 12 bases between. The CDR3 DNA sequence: TGTGCCAGCAGCCTCCTCGGCGATAGCACAGATACGCAGTATTTT. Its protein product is CASSLLGDSTDTQYF.

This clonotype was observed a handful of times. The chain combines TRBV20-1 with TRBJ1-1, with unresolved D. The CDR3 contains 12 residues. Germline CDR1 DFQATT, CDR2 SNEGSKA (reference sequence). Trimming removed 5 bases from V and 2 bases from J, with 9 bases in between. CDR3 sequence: CSAQDINTEAFF. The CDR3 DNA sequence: TGCAGTGCTCAAGATATTAACACTGAAGCTTTCTTT.

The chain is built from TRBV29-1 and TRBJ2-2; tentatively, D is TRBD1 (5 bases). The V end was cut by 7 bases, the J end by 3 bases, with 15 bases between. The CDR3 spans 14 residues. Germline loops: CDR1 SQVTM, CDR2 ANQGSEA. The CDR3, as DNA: TGCAGCGCGCAGGGAATCGAGTACACCGGGGAGCTGTTTTTT. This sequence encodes CSAQGIEYTGELFF.

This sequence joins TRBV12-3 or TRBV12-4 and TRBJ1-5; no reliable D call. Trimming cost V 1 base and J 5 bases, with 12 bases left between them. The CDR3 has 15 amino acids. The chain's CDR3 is CASSLGESFDQPQHF. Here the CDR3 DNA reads TGTGCCAGCAGTTTAGGAGAATCGTTCGATCAGCCCCAGCATTTT.

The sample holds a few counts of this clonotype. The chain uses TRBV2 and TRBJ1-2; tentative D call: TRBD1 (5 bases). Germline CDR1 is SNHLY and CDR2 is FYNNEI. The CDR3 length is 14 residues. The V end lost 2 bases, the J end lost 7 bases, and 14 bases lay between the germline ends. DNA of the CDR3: TGTGCCAGCAGTGAAACGACAGTAACTATTGGCTACACCTTC. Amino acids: CASSETTVTIGYTF. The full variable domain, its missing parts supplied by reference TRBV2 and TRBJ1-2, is EPEVTQTPSHQVTQMGQEVILRCVPISNHLYFYWYRQILGQKVEFLVSFYNNEISEKSEIFDDQFSVERPDGSNFTLKIRSTKLEDSAMYFCASSETTVTIGYTFGSGTRLTVV.

The CDR3 protein is CATSDRNRQSQDTQYF. The CDR3 DNA follows: TGTGCCACCAGTGATCGAAATAGACAGTCCCAAGATACGCAGTATTTT. The J gene is TRBJ2-3, the V gene TRBV24-1, with TRBD1 as a possible D gene (5 bases). This CDR3 has 16 amino acids. Germline loops: CDR1 KGHDR, CDR2 SFDVKD. Trimming shortened V by 3 bases and J by 5 bases, and 17 bases separated the two germline ends.

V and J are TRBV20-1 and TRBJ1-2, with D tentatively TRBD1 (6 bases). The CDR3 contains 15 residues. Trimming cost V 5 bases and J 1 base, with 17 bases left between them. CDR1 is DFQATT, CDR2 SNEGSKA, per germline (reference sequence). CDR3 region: CSAFITGSVNYGYTF. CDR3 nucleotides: TGCAGTGCTTTTATCACAGGGAGCGTTAACTATGGCTACACCTTC.

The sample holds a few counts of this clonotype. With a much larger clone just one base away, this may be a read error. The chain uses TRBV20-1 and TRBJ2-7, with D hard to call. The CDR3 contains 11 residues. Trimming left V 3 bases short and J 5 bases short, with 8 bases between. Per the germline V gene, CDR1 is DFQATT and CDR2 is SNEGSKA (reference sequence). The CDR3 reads CSARVTHEQYF. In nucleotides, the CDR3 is TGCAGTGCTAGGGTAACCCACGAGCAGTACTTC.

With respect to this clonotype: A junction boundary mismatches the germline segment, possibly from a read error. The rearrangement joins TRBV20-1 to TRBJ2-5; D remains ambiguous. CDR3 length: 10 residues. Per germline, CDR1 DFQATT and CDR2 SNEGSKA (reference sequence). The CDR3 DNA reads TGCAGTGCTCCTCAAGATACCCAGTACTTC. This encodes CSAPQDTQYF.

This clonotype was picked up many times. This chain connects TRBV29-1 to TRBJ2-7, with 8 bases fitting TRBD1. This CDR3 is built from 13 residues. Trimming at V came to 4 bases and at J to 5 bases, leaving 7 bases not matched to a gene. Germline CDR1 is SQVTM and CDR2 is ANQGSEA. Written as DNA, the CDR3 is TGCAGCGTTGGCGCAGGGGGCCCAGACGAGCAGTACTTC. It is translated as CSVGAGGPDEQYF.

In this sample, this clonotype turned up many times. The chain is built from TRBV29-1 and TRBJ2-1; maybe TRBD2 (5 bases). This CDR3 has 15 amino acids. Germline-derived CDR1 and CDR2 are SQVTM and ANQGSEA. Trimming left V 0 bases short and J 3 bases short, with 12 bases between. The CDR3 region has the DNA TGCAGCGTTGAAGATGGAGGCTGGGGCTACAATGAGCAGTTCTTC. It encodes CSVEDGGWGYNEQFF.

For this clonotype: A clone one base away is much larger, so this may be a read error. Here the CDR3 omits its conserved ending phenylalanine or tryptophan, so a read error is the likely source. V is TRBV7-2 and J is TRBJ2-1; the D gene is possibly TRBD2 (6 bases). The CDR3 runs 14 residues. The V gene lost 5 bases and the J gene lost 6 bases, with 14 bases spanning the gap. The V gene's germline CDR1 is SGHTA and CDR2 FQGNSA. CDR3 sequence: CASSPGGSGNEQFV. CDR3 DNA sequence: TGTGCCAGCAGCCCTGGGGGTAGCGGCAATGAGCAGTTCGTC.

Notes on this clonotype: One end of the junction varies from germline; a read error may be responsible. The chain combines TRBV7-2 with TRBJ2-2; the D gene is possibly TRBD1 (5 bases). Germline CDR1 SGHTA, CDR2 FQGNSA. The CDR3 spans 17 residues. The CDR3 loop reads CASSLALSGSNTRELFF. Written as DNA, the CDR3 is TGTGCCAGCAGCTTAGCGCTTTCAGGGTCGAACACCAGGGAGCTGTTTTTT. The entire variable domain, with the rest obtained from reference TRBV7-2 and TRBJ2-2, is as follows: GAGVSQSPSNKVTEKGKDVELRCDPISGHTALYWYRQSLGQGLEFLIYFQGNSAPDKSGLPSDRFSAERTGGSVSTLTIQRTQQEDSAVYLCASSLALSGSNTRELFFGEGSRLTVL.

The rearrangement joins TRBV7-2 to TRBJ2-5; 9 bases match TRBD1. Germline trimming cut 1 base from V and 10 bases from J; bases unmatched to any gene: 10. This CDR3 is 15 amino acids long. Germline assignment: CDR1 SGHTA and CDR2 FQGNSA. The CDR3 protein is CTSSLGVLGQGNQYF. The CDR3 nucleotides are TGTACCAGCAGCTTAGGGGTCTTGGGACAGGGTAACCAGTACTTC.

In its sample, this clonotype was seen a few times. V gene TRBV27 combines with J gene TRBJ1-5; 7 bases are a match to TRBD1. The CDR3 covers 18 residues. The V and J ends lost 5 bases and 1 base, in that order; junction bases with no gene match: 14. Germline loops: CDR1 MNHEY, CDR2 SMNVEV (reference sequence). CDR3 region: CASSPTTGRAWSNQPQHF. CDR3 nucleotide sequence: TGTGCCAGCAGTCCTACGACAGGGCGGGCGTGGAGCAATCAGCCCCAGCATTTT.

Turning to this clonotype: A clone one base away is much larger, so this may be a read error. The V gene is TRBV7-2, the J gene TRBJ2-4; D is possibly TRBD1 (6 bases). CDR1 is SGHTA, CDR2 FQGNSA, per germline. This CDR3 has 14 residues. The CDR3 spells CAGSLLGPGDIQYF. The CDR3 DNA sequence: TGTGCCGGCAGCTTATTAGGACCAGGGGACATTCAGTACTTC. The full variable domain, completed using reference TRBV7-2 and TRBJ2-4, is GAGVSQSPSNKVTEKGKDVELRCDPISGHTALYWYRQSLGQGLEFLIYFQGNSAPDKSGLPSDRFSAERTGGSVSTLTIQRTQQEDSAVYLCAGSLLGPGDIQYFGAGTRLSVL.